This entry describes one TCR beta chain. The antigen is not known. PCR was performed using 60 Vbeta and 13 Jbeta primers. Produced via immunoSEQ multiplex PCR; TCRdb's table is partial and in-frame only. The repertoire holds about 190,000 clones, 60% to 80% seen once, with about 1.6% in the top ten. With V trimmed by 4 bases and J by 13 bases, 9 bases remained unmatched. Germline V gene data show CDR1 as MNHEY and CDR2 as SVGAGI. The CDR3 consists of 13 residues. This specimen belongs to a study of cytomegalovirus exposure and HLA in healthy donors. Study-level background: Unique TCRs numbering around 80 million, obtained from HLA-typed donors, made up an early data release. Study-level results: When the data were analyzed later, several of the most significant clusters appeared to be linked to common viral pathogens. Among CMV-associated TCR beta chains, most appeared HLA-restricted in a later analysis.

Sample: PBMCs. The genes are TRBV6-5 and TRBJ1-4, with 7 bases fitting TRBD1. The sequence derives from a woman under 30 in good health and CMV-seronegative. CDR3 protein: CASSSGSRDRLFF. The CDR3 coding sequence is TGTGCCAGCAGTTCAGGCTCCCGGGACAGACTGTTTTTT.